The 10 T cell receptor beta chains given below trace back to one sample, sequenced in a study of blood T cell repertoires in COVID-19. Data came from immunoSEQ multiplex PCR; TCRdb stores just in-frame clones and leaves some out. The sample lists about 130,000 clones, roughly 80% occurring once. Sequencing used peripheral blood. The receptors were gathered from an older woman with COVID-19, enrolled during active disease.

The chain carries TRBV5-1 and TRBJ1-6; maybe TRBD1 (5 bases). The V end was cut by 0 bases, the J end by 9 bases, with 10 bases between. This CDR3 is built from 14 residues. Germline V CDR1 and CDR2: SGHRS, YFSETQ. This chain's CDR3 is CASSLDRYSSPLHF. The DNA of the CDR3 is TGCGCCAGCAGCTTGGACAGGTATTCTTCACCCCTCCACTTT.

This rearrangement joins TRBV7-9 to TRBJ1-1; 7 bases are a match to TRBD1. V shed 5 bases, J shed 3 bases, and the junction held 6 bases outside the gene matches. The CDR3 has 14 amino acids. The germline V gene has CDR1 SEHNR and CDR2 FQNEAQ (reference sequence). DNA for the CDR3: TGTGCCAGCAGCCTGACAGGGAAGGACACTGAAGCTTTCTTT. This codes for CASSLTGKDTEAFF.

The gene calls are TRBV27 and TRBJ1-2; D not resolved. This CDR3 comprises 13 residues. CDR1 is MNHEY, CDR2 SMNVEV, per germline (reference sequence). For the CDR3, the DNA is TGTGCTGCGGGTTTTGCCCCTAACTATGGCTACACCTTC. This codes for CAAGFAPNYGYTF.

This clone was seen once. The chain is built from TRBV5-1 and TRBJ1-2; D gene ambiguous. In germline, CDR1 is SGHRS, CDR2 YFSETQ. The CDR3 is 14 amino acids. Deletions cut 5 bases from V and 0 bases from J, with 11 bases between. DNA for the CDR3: TGCGCCAGCAGGACGTCTCGGGCTAACTATGGCTACACCTTC. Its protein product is CASRTSRANYGYTF.

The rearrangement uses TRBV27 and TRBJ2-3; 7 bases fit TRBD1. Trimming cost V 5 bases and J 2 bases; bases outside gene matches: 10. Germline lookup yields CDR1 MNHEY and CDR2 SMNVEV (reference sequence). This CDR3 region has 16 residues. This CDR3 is CASSPRTGFTTDTQYF. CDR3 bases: TGTGCCAGCAGTCCGAGGACAGGCTTTACCACAGATACGCAGTATTTT.

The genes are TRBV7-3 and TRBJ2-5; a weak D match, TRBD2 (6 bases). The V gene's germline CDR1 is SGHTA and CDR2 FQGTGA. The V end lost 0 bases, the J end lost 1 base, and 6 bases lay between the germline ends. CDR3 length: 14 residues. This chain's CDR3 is CASSLTGGQETQYF. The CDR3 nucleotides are TGTGCCAGCAGCTTAACGGGGGGCCAAGAGACCCAGTACTTC.

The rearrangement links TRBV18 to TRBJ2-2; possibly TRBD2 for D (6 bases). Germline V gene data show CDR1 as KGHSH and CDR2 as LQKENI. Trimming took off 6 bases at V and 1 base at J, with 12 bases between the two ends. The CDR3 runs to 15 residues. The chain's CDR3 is CASSPYGGNTGELFF. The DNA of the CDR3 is TGTGCCAGCTCCCCTTACGGGGGGAACACCGGGGAGCTGTTTTTT.

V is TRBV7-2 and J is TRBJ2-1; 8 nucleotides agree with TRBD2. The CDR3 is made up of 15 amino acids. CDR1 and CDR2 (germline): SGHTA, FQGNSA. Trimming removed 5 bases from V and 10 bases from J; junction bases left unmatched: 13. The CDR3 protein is CASSPSAGGLGEQFF. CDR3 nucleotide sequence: TGTGCCAGCAGCCCCTCCGCGGGGGGCCTGGGGGAGCAGTTCTTC. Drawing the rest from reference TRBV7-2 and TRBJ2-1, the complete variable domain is GAGVSQSPSNKVTEKGKDVELRCDPISGHTALYWYRQSLGQGLEFLIYFQGNSAPDKSGLPSDRFSAERTGGSVSTLTIQRTQQEDSAVYLCASSPSAGGLGEQFFGPGTRLTVL.

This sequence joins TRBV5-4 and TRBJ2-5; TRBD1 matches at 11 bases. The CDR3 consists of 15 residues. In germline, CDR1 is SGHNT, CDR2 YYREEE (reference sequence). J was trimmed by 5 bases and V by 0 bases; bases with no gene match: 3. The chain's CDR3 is CASSLGTGGGETQYF. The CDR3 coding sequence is TGTGCCAGCAGCTTGGGGACAGGGGGCGGTGAGACCCAGTACTTC.

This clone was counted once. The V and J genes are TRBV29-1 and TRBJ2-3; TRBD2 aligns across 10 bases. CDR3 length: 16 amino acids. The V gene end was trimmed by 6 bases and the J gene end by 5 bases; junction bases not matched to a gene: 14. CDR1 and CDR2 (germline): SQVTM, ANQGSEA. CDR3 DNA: TGCAGCGTGGTTAATAGCGGGGGGAACGAGAAAGATACGCAGTATTTT. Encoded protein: CSVVNSGGNEKDTQYF.